The 27 T cell receptor beta chains below were found in one sample sequenced in a study of early T cells in non-severe SARS-CoV-2 infection. A single record per CDR3 protein comes from TCRdb applying MiXCR to the 5' RACE reads. Here the sample spans some 57,000 distinct CDR3 sequences, approximately 9.7% being singletons. The sequenced sample consisted of whole blood. The receptors derive from an adult who was a healthcare worker with PCR-confirmed SARS-CoV-2 infection or an uninfected control (not recorded which).

This clonotype has a count of ten or more. This sequence joins TRBV7-9 and TRBJ2-7, with D possibly matching TRBD2 (5 bases). The CDR3 has 14 amino acids. V shed 5 bases and J shed 2 bases, with 13 bases lying between them. CDR1 and CDR2 (germline): SEHNR, FQNEAQ (reference sequence). CDR3 sequence: CASSILVSAYEQYF. Written as DNA, the CDR3 is TGTGCCAGCAGCATACTAGTCTCCGCCTACGAGCAGTACTTC.

This clonotype came up many times. The CDR3 DNA reads as TGTGCCAGCAGCTTACTACACAAGAACACTGAAGCTTTCTTT. It is translated as CASSLLHKNTEAFF. The V and J genes are TRBV7-2 and TRBJ1-1; D uncertain. The CDR3 loop spans 14 amino acids. From germline, CDR1 is SGHTA and CDR2 FQGNSA. V was pared by 2 bases and J by 1 base, with 8 bases between.

This clonotype was counted ten times or more. The genes are TRBV7-2 and TRBJ2-7, with D unclear. In germline, CDR1 is SGHTA, CDR2 FQGNSA. With 5 bases removed from V and 0 bases from J, the gap between germline ends came to 5 bases. The CDR3 is made up of 12 amino acids. The DNA of the CDR3 is TGTGCCAGCAGCCTCAGCTCCTACGAGCAGTACTTC. It specifies CASSLSSYEQYF.

This clonotype has at least ten counts. The chain joins TRBV30 to TRBJ1-1; D remains ambiguous. The ends were cut back, 3 bases at V and 3 bases at J, with 5 bases in the middle. The CDR3 is 11 amino acids. CDR1 GTSNPN and CDR2 SVGIG come from the germline V gene (reference sequence). The CDR3 bases are TGTGCCTGGAGCTCATACACTGAAGCTTTCTTT. Translated, it gives CAWSSYTEAFF.

The rearrangement joins TRBV9 to TRBJ1-1; no firm D call. Trimming took off 0 bases at V and 0 bases at J, with 9 bases between the two ends. Per the germline V gene, CDR1 is SGDLS and CDR2 is YYNGEE. This CDR3 spans 15 amino acids. The CDR3 nucleotides read TGTGCCAGCAGCGTAGGTCCGGTTATGAACACTGAAGCTTTCTTT. Protein: CASSVGPVMNTEAFF.

This chain connects TRBV2 to TRBJ2-3; 10 nucleotides line up with TRBD2. This CDR3 is built from 15 residues. V trimming: 1 base; J trimming: 5 bases; junction bases outside the gene matches: 3. The V gene's germline CDR1 is SNHLY and CDR2 FYNNEI. The CDR3 region is CASSEVLAGEDTQYF. The CDR3 DNA is TGTGCCAGCAGTGAAGTCCTAGCGGGGGAAGATACGCAGTATTTT.

The chain recombines TRBV6-1 with TRBJ2-7; tentative D call: TRBD1 (6 bases). V was pared by 4 bases and J by 1 base, with 11 bases between. This CDR3 is 14 amino acids long. Germline CDR1 reads MNHNS; CDR2 reads SASEGT. The chain's CDR3 is CASSVGRGSYEQYF. The CDR3 DNA reads TGTGCCAGCAGTGTGGGTAGGGGGTCCTACGAGCAGTACTTC.

In regard to this clonotype: A read error may explain this, as a much larger clone is one base away. Since the CDR3 does not end with the conserved phenylalanine or tryptophan, this likely comes from a read error. The rearrangement links TRBV19 to TRBJ2-6, with D maybe TRBD2 (6 bases). The V end lost 6 bases, the J end lost 4 bases, and 13 bases lay between the germline ends. CDR3 length: 15 amino acids. The germline CDR1 and CDR2 sequences are LNHDA and SQIVND (reference sequence). CDR3 bases: TGTGCCAGTAGCCCCACGGGAGCCGGGGCCAACGTCCTGACTTAC. This codes for CASSPTGAGANVLTY.

In its sample, this clonotype was seen a few times. The rearrangement joins TRBV2 to TRBJ2-7, with TRBD2 matching 11 bases. This CDR3 is built from 14 residues. Trimming cost V 5 bases and J 5 bases; bases outside gene matches: 5. Germline loops: CDR1 SNHLY, CDR2 FYNNEI. The CDR3 DNA follows: TGTGCCAGCAGTAAACTAGCGGGGGTGAACGAGCAGTACTTC. Residues: CASSKLAGVNEQYF.

This clonotype has more than one count but fewer than ten. V usage is TRBV29-1 and J usage is TRBJ1-1; 7 nucleotides match TRBD1. J was trimmed by 11 bases and V by 4 bases; bases with no gene match: 13. The germline V gene has CDR1 SQVTM and CDR2 ANQGSEA. This CDR3 spans 13 amino acids. Written as DNA, the CDR3 is TGCAGCGTTGTGAGGGACAGACGAGAAGTGGCTTTCTTT. Residues: CSVVRDRREVAFF.

The chain combines TRBV30 with TRBJ2-7, with TRBD2 as a possible D gene (6 bases). Germline values: CDR1 GTSNPN, CDR2 SVGIG (reference sequence). CDR3 size: 16 residues. V was trimmed by 3 bases and J by 2 bases, leaving 20 bases between them. CDR3 region: CAWRAPGSVTTYEQYF. Written as DNA, the CDR3 is TGTGCCTGGAGAGCCCCCGGGAGCGTGACGACCTACGAGCAGTACTTC.

This clonotype was seen repeatedly, ten times or more. The rearrangement joins TRBV7-6 to TRBJ2-2; the match to TRBD2 covers 8 bases. CDR1 SGHVS and CDR2 FNYEAQ come from the germline V gene. Losses at the gene ends were 6 bases for V and 6 bases for J; bases not matched to a gene: 3. The CDR3 totals 13 residues. For the CDR3, the DNA is TGTGCCAGCAGTCATAGCGGGGCCGGGGAGCTGTTTTTT. It encodes CASSHSGAGELFF.

There are a few counts of this clonotype. The chain couples TRBV29-1 to TRBJ1-1, with 8 bases fitting TRBD1. The germline V gene has CDR1 SQVTM and CDR2 ANQGSEA. The CDR3 contains 12 residues. J was trimmed by 5 bases and V by 6 bases; bases with no gene match: 5. The CDR3, as DNA: TGCAGCGTATCGACAGGGGCGACTGAAGCTTTCTTT. This sequence encodes CSVSTGATEAFF.

This chain connects TRBV20-1 to TRBJ2-1, with TRBD2 matching 11 bases. In germline, CDR1 is DFQATT, CDR2 SNEGSKA (reference sequence). The V and J ends lost 5 bases and 6 bases, in that order; junction bases with no gene match: 9. CDR3 size: 15 residues. CDR3 sequence reads: CSALSGGAAVNEQFF. CDR3 nucleotides: TGCAGTGCTCTTAGCGGGGGGGCCGCGGTCAATGAGCAGTTCTTC.

V and J are TRBV12-3 or TRBV12-4 and TRBJ1-1; D is uncertain. This CDR3 contains 13 residues. V was shortened by 5 bases and J by 5 bases, with 12 bases between the two germline ends. Here the CDR3 reads CASSPDSGTEAFF. CDR3 in DNA: TGTGCCAGCAGTCCCGACTCGGGGACTGAAGCTTTCTTT.

At least ten counts were recorded for this clonotype. The chain links TRBV2 to TRBJ2-1; D is unresolved. The germline gives CDR1 SNHLY, CDR2 FYNNEI. CDR3 length: 12 residues. V lost 1 base, J lost 8 bases, and 6 bases lay in between. The CDR3 DNA is TGTGCCAGCAGTGAAGGGTGGGATGAGCAGTTCTTC. Its translation is CASSEGWDEQFF. Full variable domain (rest looked up from reference TRBV2 and TRBJ2-1): EPEVTQTPSHQVTQMGQEVILRCVPISNHLYFYWYRQILGQKVEFLVSFYNNEISEKSEIFDDQFSVERPDGSNFTLKIRSTKLEDSAMYFCASSEGWDEQFFGPGTRLTVL.

In its sample, this clonotype was seen a few times. The rearrangement links TRBV6-2 or TRBV6-3 to TRBJ2-5, with a weak D call TRBD2 (6 bases). Trimming took off 6 bases at V and 5 bases at J, with 13 bases between the two ends. Looked up from germline, CDR1 is MNHEY and CDR2 is SVGEGT. This CDR3 has 13 residues. The DNA of the CDR3 is TGTGCCAGCAGCCCCGGGGGAAGCGAGACCCAGTACTTC. It codes for CASSPGGSETQYF.

This clonotype showed up just a few times. This rearrangement joins TRBV12-3 or TRBV12-4 to TRBJ2-7, with D uncertain. V was cut by 6 bases and J by 2 bases, with 17 bases left in between. CDR3 length: 15 amino acids. Written as DNA, the CDR3 is TGTGCCAGCAGATCCGACTTGGACCGAGCCTACGAGCAGTACTTC. Protein: CASRSDLDRAYEQYF.

The chain uses TRBV20-1 and TRBJ1-1, with D hard to call. Per germline, CDR1 DFQATT and CDR2 SNEGSKA (reference sequence). CDR3 size: 11 residues. V dropped 6 bases and J dropped 5 bases, with 10 bases sitting between them. The CDR3 reads CSARQTTEAFF. The CDR3 bases are TGCAGTGCGCGTCAAACGACTGAAGCTTTCTTT.

J is TRBJ2-1 and V is TRBV6-2 or TRBV6-3; possibly TRBD2 for D (5 bases). Germline CDR1 is MNHEY and CDR2 is SVGEGT. There are 16 residues in the CDR3. Trimming cost V 6 bases and J 0 bases, with 15 bases left between them. The CDR3 coding sequence is TGTGCCAGCAGACAACAACTCCGGGACTCCTACAATGAGCAGTTCTTC. Its protein product is CASRQQLRDSYNEQFF.

This clonotype was detected ten times or more. The rearrangement joins TRBV3-1 to TRBJ2-6; D may be TRBD1 (6 bases). The CDR3 length is 17 residues. The germline CDR1 and CDR2 sequences are LGHDT and YNNKEL (reference sequence). V lost 4 bases to trimming and J lost 5 bases, with 18 bases between them. The CDR3 sequence: CASSLGTTGGWANVLTF. The CDR3 coding sequence is TGTGCCAGCAGCCTGGGGACAACCGGCGGCTGGGCCAACGTCCTGACTTTC.

This clonotype was counted at least ten times. The chain combines TRBV7-2 with TRBJ1-1; D is unresolved. Germline lookup yields CDR1 SGHTA and CDR2 FQGNSA. The CDR3 contains 13 residues. Trimming took off 5 bases at V and 0 bases at J, with 7 bases between the two ends. The CDR3 reads CASSLPMNTEAFF. Here the CDR3 DNA reads TGTGCCAGCAGCCTTCCCATGAACACTGAAGCTTTCTTT.

The table lists this clonotype with a few counts. The gene calls are TRBV18 and TRBJ1-5; D is perhaps TRBD1 (5 bases). The ends were cut back, 6 bases at V and 1 base at J, with 10 bases in the middle. This CDR3 is built from 14 residues. Germline lookup yields CDR1 KGHSH and CDR2 LQKENI. The CDR3 coding sequence is TGTGCCAGCTCCCGCGCAGGGAGCAATCAGCCCCAGCATTTT. Translating it yields CASSRAGSNQPQHF. Filled out from reference TRBV18 and TRBJ1-5, the complete variable domain reads NAGVMQNPRHLVRRRGQEARLRCSPMKGHSHVYWYRQLPEEGLKFMVYLQKENIIDESGMPKERFSAEFPKEGPSILRIQQVVRGDSAAYFCASSRAGSNQPQHFGDGTRLSIL.

This clonotype was found many times. This chain joins TRBV12-3 or TRBV12-4 and TRBJ2-1; perhaps TRBD1 as D (5 bases). Trimming pared 4 bases from V and 9 bases from J, leaving 7 bases between. This CDR3 has 11 residues. CDR3 amino acids: CASSSRGEQFF. Written as DNA, the CDR3 is TGTGCCAGCAGTTCTAGGGGTGAGCAGTTCTTC.

V gene TRBV5-1 combines with J gene TRBJ2-2; TRBD1 matches at 7 bases. The germline V gene has CDR1 SGHRS and CDR2 YFSETQ. This CDR3 has 15 amino acids. V was pared by 0 bases and J by 3 bases, with 2 bases of the junction left unmatched. The CDR3 here is CASSLETGDTGELFF. DNA for the CDR3: TGCGCCAGCAGCTTGGAAACAGGGGACACCGGGGAGCTGTTTTTT. The variable domain in full, with the rest retrieved from reference TRBV5-1 and TRBJ2-2, is KAGVTQTPRYLIKTRGQQVTLSCSPISGHRSVSWYQQTPGQGLQFLFEYFSETQRNKGNFPGRFSGRQFSNSRSEMNVSTLELGDSALYLCASSLETGDTGELFFGEGSRLTVL.

This clonotype was counted at least ten times. The V gene is TRBV3-1, the J gene TRBJ1-2; 11 nucleotides align to TRBD1. Trimming removed 4 bases from V and 8 bases from J; junction bases left unmatched: 3. The CDR3 runs 13 residues. CDR1 and CDR2 (germline): LGHDT, YNNKEL (reference sequence). The CDR3 coding sequence is TGTGCCAGCAGCCCCCGGACAGGGGGCGGCTACACCTTC. Its protein is CASSPRTGGGYTF.

This clonotype was seen a few times. The gene calls are TRBV29-1 and TRBJ1-2; D is uncertain. CDR3 length: 13 amino acids. V lost 6 bases to trimming and J lost 6 bases, with 17 bases between them. Germline V gene sequence: CDR1 SQVTM, CDR2 ANQGSEA. The CDR3 DNA follows: TGCAGCGTGATACACGTAACTAGGGATGGCTACACCTTC. This translates into CSVIHVTRDGYTF.